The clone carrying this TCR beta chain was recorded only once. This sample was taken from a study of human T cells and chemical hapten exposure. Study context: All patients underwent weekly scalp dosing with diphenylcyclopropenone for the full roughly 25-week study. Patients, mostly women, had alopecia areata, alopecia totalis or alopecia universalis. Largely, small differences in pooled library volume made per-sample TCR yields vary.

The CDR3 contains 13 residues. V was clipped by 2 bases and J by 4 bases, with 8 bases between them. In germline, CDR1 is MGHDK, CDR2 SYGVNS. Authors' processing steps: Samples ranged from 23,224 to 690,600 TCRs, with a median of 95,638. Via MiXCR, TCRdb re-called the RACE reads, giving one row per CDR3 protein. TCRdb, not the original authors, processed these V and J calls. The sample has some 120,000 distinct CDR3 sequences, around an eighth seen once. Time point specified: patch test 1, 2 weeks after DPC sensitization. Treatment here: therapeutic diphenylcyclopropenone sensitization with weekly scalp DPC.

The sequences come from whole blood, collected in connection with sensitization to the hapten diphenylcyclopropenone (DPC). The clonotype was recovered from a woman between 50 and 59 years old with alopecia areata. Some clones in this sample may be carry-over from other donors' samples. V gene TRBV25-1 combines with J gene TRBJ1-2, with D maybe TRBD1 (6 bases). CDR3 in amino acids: CASSETGAYGYTF. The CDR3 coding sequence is TGTGCCAGCAGTGAAACGGGGGCCTATGGCTACACCTTC.